The present T cell receptor beta chain was sequenced within a study of blood T cell repertoires in COVID-19. Data came from immunoSEQ multiplex PCR; TCRdb stores just in-frame clones and leaves some out. The sample contains fewer than 75,000 clones, about 82% of which appear only once. V gave up 5 bases and J gave up 2 bases; unmatched junction bases: 6. Germline lookup yields CDR1 SGHTA and CDR2 FQGNSA. The CDR3 is made up of 14 amino acids. The genes are TRBV7-2 and TRBJ2-7; 7 positions agree with TRBD1. Material for sequencing was peripheral blood. The clonotype was recovered from a human donor in a cohort sampled during active COVID-19. The CDR3 protein is CASSRGDRPYEQYF. The CDR3 nucleotides are TGTGCCAGCAGCCGTGGGGACAGACCCTACGAGCAGTACTTC.